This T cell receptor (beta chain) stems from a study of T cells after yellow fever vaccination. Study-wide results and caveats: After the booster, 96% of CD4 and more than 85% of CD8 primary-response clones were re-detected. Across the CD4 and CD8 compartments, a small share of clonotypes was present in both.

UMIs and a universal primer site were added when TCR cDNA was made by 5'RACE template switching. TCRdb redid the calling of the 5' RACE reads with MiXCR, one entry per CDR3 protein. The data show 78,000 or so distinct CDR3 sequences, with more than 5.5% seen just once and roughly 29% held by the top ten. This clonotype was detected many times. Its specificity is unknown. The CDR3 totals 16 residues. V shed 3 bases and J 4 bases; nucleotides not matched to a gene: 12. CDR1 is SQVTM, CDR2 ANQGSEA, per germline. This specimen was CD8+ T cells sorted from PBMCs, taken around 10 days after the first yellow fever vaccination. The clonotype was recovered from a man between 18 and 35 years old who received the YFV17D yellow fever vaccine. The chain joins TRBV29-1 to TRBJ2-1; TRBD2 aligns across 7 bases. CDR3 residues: CSVDGSSGVSYNEQFF. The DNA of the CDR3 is TGCAGCGTTGATGGGTCTAGCGGTGTTAGTTACAATGAGCAGTTCTTC.